The present TCR beta chain was sequenced within a study of T cells in Graves' hyperthyroidism and ophthalmopathy. Overall study findings and caveats: It was a median about 6 months before onset that the model predicted ophthalmopathy.

At least 3 on the Clinical Activity Score was recorded for ophthalmopathy patients, who also had NOSPECS grade at least 4 and duration under 3 months. The PBMCs had their origin in roughly 10 ml of fresh peripheral blood. Amplification of TCR beta CDR3 regions used RNA as the template. The HTBI set primed first-round TCR CDR3 RT-PCR. MiXCR, applied by TCRdb to the multiplex PCR reads, yields one record per CDR3 protein. In the table there are 300,000 to 350,000 distinct CDR3 sequences, over 15% of which are singletons. This clonotype has a count of ten or more. What it recognizes is unknown. The V and J ends lost 5 bases and 3 bases respectively, with 16 bases between them. CDR3 length: 15 amino acids. Germline CDR1 reads SGHVS; CDR2 reads FQNEAQ.

The TCR originated in a woman between 40 and 55 years old with Graves' ophthalmopathy. The genes are TRBV7-8 and TRBJ2-5; possible D gene TRBD1, 6 bases. The specimen sequenced was blood. CDR3 DNA sequence: TGTGCCAGCAGCCCAACGACGGGACACGAAGAGACCCAGTACTTC. It translates to CASSPTTGHEETQYF.